The present T cell receptor (beta chain) was sequenced within a study of shared clonotypes between healthy human individuals. Study-level background: In total, the donors were two women and a few men aged 18 to 49.

Genomic DNA of every subset was divided equally among multiple immunoSEQ plates. The sequenced material, unsorted PBMC DNA, was run on ten immunoSEQ deep assay plates. Data came from immunoSEQ multiplex PCR; TCRdb stores just in-frame clones and leaves some out. Of about 480,000 clones in the sample, about 75% are singletons; the top ten hold approximately 13%. This CDR3 region has 13 residues. V was trimmed by 2 bases and J by 6 bases, leaving 8 bases between them. Germline lookup yields CDR1 ENHRY and CDR2 SYGVKD. The receptor comes from a woman in her thirties or forties in good health. Some clones in this sample may be carry-over from other donors' samples. The sequenced sample consisted of PBMCs. The chain recombines TRBV10-3 with TRBJ1-5; TRBD1 is a possible D gene (5 bases). CDR3 sequence reads: CAISEAGIQPQHF. The CDR3 nucleotides are TGTGCCATCAGTGAGGCAGGGATTCAGCCCCAGCATTTT.